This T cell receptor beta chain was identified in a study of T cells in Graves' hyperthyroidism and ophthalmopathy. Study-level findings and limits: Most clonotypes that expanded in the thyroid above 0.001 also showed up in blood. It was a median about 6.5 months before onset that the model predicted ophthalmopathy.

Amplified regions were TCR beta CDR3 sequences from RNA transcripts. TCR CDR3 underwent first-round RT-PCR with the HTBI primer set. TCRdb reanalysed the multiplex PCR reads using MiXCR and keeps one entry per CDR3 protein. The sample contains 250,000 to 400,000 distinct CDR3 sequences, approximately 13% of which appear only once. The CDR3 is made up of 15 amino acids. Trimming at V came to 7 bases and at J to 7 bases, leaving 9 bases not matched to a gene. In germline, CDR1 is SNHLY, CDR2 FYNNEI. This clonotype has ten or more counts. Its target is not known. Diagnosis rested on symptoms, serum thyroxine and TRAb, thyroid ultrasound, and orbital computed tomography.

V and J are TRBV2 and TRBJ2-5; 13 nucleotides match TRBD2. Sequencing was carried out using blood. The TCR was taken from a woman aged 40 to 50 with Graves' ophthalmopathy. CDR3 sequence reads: CASKGLAGTVGTQYF. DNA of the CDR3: TGTGCCAGCAAGGGACTAGCGGGAACTGTCGGGACCCAGTACTTC.